These 8 T cell receptor beta chains were all obtained from the same sample, sequenced in a study of blood T cell repertoires in COVID-19. Measured with immunoSEQ multiplex PCR; TCRdb has only the in-frame clones, and not every one. The sample has hundreds of thousands of clones; about 88% are singletons. Sequencing was done on a sample of peripheral blood. All receptors come from a woman between 65 and 79 years old with COVID-19, enrolled during active disease.

The chain couples TRBV11-2 to TRBJ2-1; 11 nucleotides line up with TRBD2. With 3 bases clipped from V and 14 bases from J, the junction kept 9 bases outside the gene matches. CDR1 SGHAT and CDR2 FQNNGV come from the germline V gene. The CDR3 is made up of 14 amino acids. The DNA for the CDR3 is TGTGCCAGCAGCTTCGGACTAGCGGGTAATAGAGAGTTCTTC. Residues: CASSFGLAGNREFF.

The CDR3 sequence: CASSHGNRESYNSPLHF. The CDR3, as DNA: TGCGCCAGCAGTCATGGGAACAGGGAAAGTTATAATTCACCCCTCCACTTT. V usage is TRBV23-1 and J usage is TRBJ1-6; D possibly corresponds to TRBD1 (6 bases). TRBV23-1 is reported as an ORF; its role is uncertain. The CDR3 consists of 17 residues. The V gene lost 3 bases and the J gene lost 4 bases, with 16 bases spanning the gap.

This clone has just one count. This CDR3 is also generated by other DNA sequences in the sample. The chain has TRBV15 and TRBJ1-1; D unresolved. This CDR3 contains 13 residues. V was pared by 0 bases and J by 0 bases, with 2 bases between. From germline, CDR1 is LNHNV and CDR2 YYDKDF (reference sequence). The CDR3 spells CATSRDVNTEAFF. CDR3 DNA sequence: TGTGCCACCAGCAGAGACGTGAACACTGAAGCTTTCTTT.

V is TRBV9 and J is TRBJ1-2; TRBD1 agrees at 8 bases. The CDR3 consists of 14 residues. The V gene end was trimmed by 6 bases and the J gene end by 4 bases; junction bases not matched to a gene: 8. Germline V CDR1 and CDR2: SGDLS, YYNGEE. Written as DNA, the CDR3 is TGTGCCAGCACTGGACAGGGCTCGAGCTATGGCTACACCTTC. This translates into CASTGQGSSYGYTF. The full variable domain, completed using reference TRBV9 and TRBJ1-2, is DSGVTQTPKHLITATGQRVTLRCSPRSGDLSVYWYQQSLDQGLQFLIQYYNGEERAKGNILERFSAQQFPDLHSELNLSSLELGDSALYFCASTGQGSSYGYTFGSGTRLTVV.

The V call is TRBV9, the J call TRBJ2-3, with D maybe TRBD2 (6 bases). CDR1 is SGDLS and CDR2 is YYNGEE in the germline V gene. The length of the CDR3 is 14 residues. Trimming shortened V by 0 bases and J by 5 bases, and 10 bases separated the two germline ends. CDR3 sequence reads: CASSVVVGGDTQYF. In nucleotides, the CDR3 is TGTGCCAGCAGCGTAGTGGTGGGAGGAGATACGCAGTATTTT. Drawing the rest from reference TRBV9 and TRBJ2-3, the complete variable domain is DSGVTQTPKHLITATGQRVTLRCSPRSGDLSVYWYQQSLDQGLQFLIQYYNGEERAKGNILERFSAQQFPDLHSELNLSSLELGDSALYFCASSVVVGGDTQYFGPGTRLTVL.

J is TRBJ1-1 and V is TRBV6-1; D remains unclear. The CDR3 is 11 amino acids. The germline CDR1 and CDR2 sequences are MNHNS and SASEGT. V lost 2 bases and J lost 10, with 8 bases in between. The CDR3 spells CASSEQAGAFF. CDR3 bases: TGTGCCAGCAGTGAACAGGCTGGAGCTTTCTTT.

CDR3 residues: CASSYLLRGSYEQYF. CDR3 bases: TGTGCCAGCAGTTACCTCCTCAGGGGCTCCTACGAGCAGTACTTC. The V and J genes are TRBV6-5 and TRBJ2-7, with D possibly matching TRBD1 (6 bases). Germline lookup yields CDR1 MNHEY and CDR2 SVGAGI. The CDR3 is 15 residues long. V was pared by 2 bases and J by 0 bases, with 11 bases between.

The CDR3 spells CAGGGVGDTEAFF. The CDR3 nucleotides are TGTGCCGGCGGCGGAGTCGGGGACACTGAAGCTTTCTTT. The chain couples TRBV2 to TRBJ1-1; D is unresolved. Germline V CDR1 and CDR2: SNHLY, FYNNEI. V was shortened by 11 bases and J by 3 bases, with 16 bases between the two germline ends. This CDR3 spans 13 amino acids.